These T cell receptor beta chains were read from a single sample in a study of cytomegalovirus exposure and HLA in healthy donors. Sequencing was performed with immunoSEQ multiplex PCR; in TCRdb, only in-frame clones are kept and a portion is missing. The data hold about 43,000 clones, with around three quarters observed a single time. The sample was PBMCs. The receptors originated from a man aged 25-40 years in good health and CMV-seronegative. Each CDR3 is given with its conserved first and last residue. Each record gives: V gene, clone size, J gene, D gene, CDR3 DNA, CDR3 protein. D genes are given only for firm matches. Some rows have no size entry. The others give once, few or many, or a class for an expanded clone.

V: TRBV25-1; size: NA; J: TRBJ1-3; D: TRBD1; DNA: TGTGCCAGCAGTCGGGGACAGGGAGGAAACACCATATATTTT; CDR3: CASSRGQGGNTIYF
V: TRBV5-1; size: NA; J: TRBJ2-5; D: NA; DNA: TGCGCCAGCAGCTCCCGGTTGGGCGGAGGGGAGACCCAGTACTTC; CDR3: CASSSRLGGGETQYF
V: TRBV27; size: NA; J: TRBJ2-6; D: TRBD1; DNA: TGTGCCAGCAATCCTTGGACAGGATCGGTCTCTGGGGCCAACGTCCTGACTTTC; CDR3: CASNPWTGSVSGANVLTF
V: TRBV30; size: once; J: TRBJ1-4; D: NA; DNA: TGTGCCTGGAGTGGGGGCACTAATGAAAAACTGTTTTTT; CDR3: CAWSGGTNEKLFF
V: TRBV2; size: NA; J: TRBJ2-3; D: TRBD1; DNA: TGTGCCAGCGCCCGGGACAGGGGACCAGATACGCAGTATTTT; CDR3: CASARDRGPDTQYF
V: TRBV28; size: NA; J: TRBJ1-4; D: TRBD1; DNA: TGTGCCAGCAGTCCCCCAGGGGGTTCGGATGAAAAACTGTTTTTT; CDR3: CASSPPGGSDEKLFF
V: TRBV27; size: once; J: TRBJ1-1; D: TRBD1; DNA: TGTGCCAGCAGTTACAGGGGAGGTACCGCTGAAGCTTTCTTT; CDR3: CASSYRGGTAEAFF
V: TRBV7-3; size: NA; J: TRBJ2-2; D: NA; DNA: TGTGCCAGCAGCTCCAGGGTTGCCGGGGAGCTGTTTTTT; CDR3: CASSSRVAGELFF
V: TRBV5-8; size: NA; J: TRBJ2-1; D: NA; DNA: TGTGCCAGCAGCTTGGTGGGCGGGCCCTCGGGCAATGAGCAGTTCTTC; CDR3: CASSLVGGPSGNEQFF
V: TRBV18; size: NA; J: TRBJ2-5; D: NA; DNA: TGTGCCAGCTCACCACGAGTTGTGGAGACCCAGTACTTC; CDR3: CASSPRVVETQYF
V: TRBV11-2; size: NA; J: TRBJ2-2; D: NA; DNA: TGTGCCAGCAGCCAAAGCAGGGGCTCTAACACCGGGGAGCTGTTTTTT; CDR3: CASSQSRGSNTGELFF
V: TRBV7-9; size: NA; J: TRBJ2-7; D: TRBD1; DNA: TGTGCCAGCAGCACTACAGGGGTCTCCTACGAGCAGTACTTC; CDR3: CASSTTGVSYEQYF